A single sample gave rise to the 10 T cell receptor beta chains below, sequenced in a study of human T cells and chemical hapten exposure (dated by TCRdb to 2020 to 2023). In light of the paper, this sample's time point label describes: patch test 2, 6 weeks after DPC sensitization. The treatment or condition label, as the study defines it: therapeutic diphenylcyclopropenone sensitization with weekly scalp DPC. Libraries were built with RACE. Sequencing used a NextSeq 500. The public sequencing data were trimmed at Q25 with fastp and processed into clonotypes with MiXCR by TCRdb, which kept only in-frame beta chains. Identical CDR3 protein sequences are pooled into one entry, listed with their most common genes and DNA. In this sample the table shows about 100,000 distinct CDR3 sequences, 11% of which occur a single time. Of the sample, 2.5% to 4% is held by the ten largest clones. The sequences come from whole blood, collected in connection with sensitization to the hapten diphenylcyclopropenone (DPC). The receptors derive from a woman between 35 and 50 years old with alopecia areata. Some clones in this sample may be carry-over from other donors' samples.

V gene TRBV20-1 combines with J gene TRBJ2-7; unclear D gene. The CDR3 is 15 residues long. Germline loops: CDR1 DFQATT, CDR2 SNEGSKA (reference sequence). V lost 0 bases and J 0 bases, leaving 12 bases between the germline ends. The CDR3, as DNA: TGCAGTGCTAGAGAAGATATCGGTGGCTCCTACGAGCAGTACTTC. Protein product: CSAREDIGGSYEQYF.

The chain combines TRBV4-3 with TRBJ2-1; D possibly corresponds to TRBD2 (8 bases). The V end lost 4 bases, the J end lost 9 bases, and 16 bases lay between the germline ends. The germline CDR1 and CDR2 sequences are LGHNA and YSLEER. This CDR3 contains 14 residues. The CDR3 DNA follows: TGCGCCAGCAGCCCAGGGGGACTAGAATTTGAGCAGTTCTTC. It is translated as CASSPGGLEFEQFF.

This clonotype was recorded many times. The chain employs TRBV11-2 and TRBJ2-1; 7 bases map to TRBD1. The CDR3 totals 14 residues. The V gene end was trimmed by 6 bases and the J gene end by 4 bases; junction bases not matched to a gene: 6. CDR1 SGHAT and CDR2 FQNNGV come from the germline V gene. In nucleotides, the CDR3 is TGTGCCAGCAGACTGGGGACAGCTTACAATGAGCAGTTCTTC. Its translation: CASRLGTAYNEQFF. Variable domain in full (rest from reference TRBV11-2 and TRBJ2-1): EAGVAQSPRYKIIEKRQSVAFWCNPISGHATLYWYQQILGQGPKLLIQFQNNGVVDDSQLPKDRFSAERLKGVDSTLKIQPAKLEDSAVYLCASRLGTAYNEQFFGPGTRLTVL.

This clonotype has a count of ten or more. The chain is built from TRBV20-1 and TRBJ2-7; 8 bases fit TRBD2. V lost 6 bases, J lost 2 bases, and 9 bases stayed unmatched. The CDR3 runs to 14 residues. The V gene's germline CDR1 is DFQATT and CDR2 SNEGSKA (reference sequence). The CDR3 DNA follows: TGCAGTGCCCCTGGGGCGGGAGGAACCTACGAGCAGTACTTC. Amino acids: CSAPGAGGTYEQYF.

J is TRBJ2-7 and V is TRBV6-2 or TRBV6-3; 14 bases fit TRBD2. With 5 bases clipped from V and 2 bases from J, the junction kept 2 bases outside the gene matches. CDR1 is MNHEY, CDR2 SVGEGT, per germline. The CDR3 loop spans 15 amino acids. This chain's CDR3 is CASSPGLAGAYEQYF. DNA for the CDR3: TGTGCCAGCAGTCCGGGACTAGCGGGAGCCTACGAGCAGTACTTC.

A few counts support this clonotype. The chain has TRBV27 and TRBJ2-7; TRBD1 matches 10 bases. The junction had 5 bases not matched to a gene; V was cut back by 5 bases and J by 1 base. This CDR3 has 15 residues. CDR1 is MNHEY, CDR2 SMNVEV, per germline (reference sequence). The chain's CDR3 is CASSPGTGESYEQYF. CDR3 DNA sequence: TGTGCCAGCAGTCCTGGGACAGGGGAATCCTACGAGCAGTACTTC.

This clonotype was recorded many times. The CDR3 DNA reads as TGTGCCAGCAGTTTATTCCCGACAGGGTCCGGGAGGACAGATACGCAGTATTTT. This encodes CASSLFPTGSGRTDTQYF. This chain joins TRBV27 and TRBJ2-3; tentatively, D is TRBD1 or TRBD2 (7 bases each). The CDR3 has 18 residues. V lost 1 base to trimming and J lost 3 bases, with 20 bases between them. Germline V gene lookup returns CDR1 MNHEY and CDR2 SMNVEV (reference sequence).

This clonotype was recorded at least ten times. This chain connects TRBV19 to TRBJ2-5; D is unresolved. Trimming took 3 bases from V and 4 from J, leaving 9 bases between them. Germline V gene data show CDR1 as LNHDA and CDR2 as SQIVND (reference sequence). CDR3 length: 13 residues. The CDR3 DNA follows: TGTGCCAGTAGTATGGCAGGTAGAGAGACCCAGTACTTC. Amino acids: CASSMAGRETQYF.

V gene TRBV4-3 combines with J gene TRBJ2-2; 10 nucleotides agree with TRBD2. Germline CDR1 and CDR2: LGHNA and YSLEER. The V segment lost 1 base and the J segment 2 bases; nucleotides outside the gene matches: 7. This CDR3 is 18 amino acids long. CDR3 sequence: CASSQGASGGLNTGELFF. DNA for the CDR3: TGCGCCAGCAGCCAAGGGGCTAGCGGGGGCCTTAACACCGGGGAGCTGTTTTTT.

The chain links TRBV6-1 to TRBJ1-5, with D hard to call. The germline gives CDR1 MNHNS, CDR2 SASEGT. Trimming removed 0 bases at V and 6 bases at J, with 6 bases between. The CDR3 spans 13 residues. Here the CDR3 reads CASSEAYGQPQHF. The CDR3, as DNA: TGTGCCAGCAGTGAAGCATACGGTCAGCCCCAGCATTTT.